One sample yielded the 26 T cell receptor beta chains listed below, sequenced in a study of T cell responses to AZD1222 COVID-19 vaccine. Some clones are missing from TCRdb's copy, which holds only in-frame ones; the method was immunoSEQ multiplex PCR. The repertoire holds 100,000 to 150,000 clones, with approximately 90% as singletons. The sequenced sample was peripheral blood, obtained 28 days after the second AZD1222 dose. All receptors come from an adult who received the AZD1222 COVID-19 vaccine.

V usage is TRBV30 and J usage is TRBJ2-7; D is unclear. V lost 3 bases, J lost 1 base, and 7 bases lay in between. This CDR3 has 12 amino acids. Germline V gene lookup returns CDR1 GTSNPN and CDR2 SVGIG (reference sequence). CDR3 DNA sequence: TGTGCCTGGAGCGTCACATCCTACGAGCAGTACTTC. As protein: CAWSVTSYEQYF.

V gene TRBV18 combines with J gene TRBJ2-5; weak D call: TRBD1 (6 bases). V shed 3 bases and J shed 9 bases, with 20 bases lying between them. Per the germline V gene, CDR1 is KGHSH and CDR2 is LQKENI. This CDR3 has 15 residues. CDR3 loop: CASSPDSSTKGAQYF. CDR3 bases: TGTGCCAGCTCACCGGACAGCAGCACTAAGGGGGCCCAGTACTTC.

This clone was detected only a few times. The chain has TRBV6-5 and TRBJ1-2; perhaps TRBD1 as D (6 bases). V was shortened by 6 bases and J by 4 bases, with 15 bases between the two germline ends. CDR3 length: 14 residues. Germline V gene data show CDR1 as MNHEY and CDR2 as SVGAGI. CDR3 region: CASSRGREGYGYTF. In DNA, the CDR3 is TGTGCCAGCAGCAGGGGCAGGGAGGGCTATGGCTACACCTTC.

The CDR3 spells CASSLGQGLYEQYF. The CDR3 nucleotides are TGTGCCAGCAGTTTGGGACAGGGTCTCTACGAGCAGTACTTC. V and J are TRBV2 and TRBJ2-7, with 9 bases aligning to TRBD1. This CDR3 has 14 residues. CDR1 SNHLY and CDR2 FYNNEI come from the germline V gene. J gave up 3 bases and V 5 bases, and 5 bases lay outside the gene matches.

CDR3 in DNA: TGTGCCTGGAGTGTCCTGGGTAACTATGGCTACACCTTC. Residues: CAWSVLGNYGYTF. The J gene is TRBJ1-2, the V gene TRBV30; D call uncertain. Trimming removed 0 bases from V and 1 base from J, with 6 bases in between. Germline V gene sequence: CDR1 GTSNPN, CDR2 SVGIG (reference sequence). CDR3 length: 13 amino acids.

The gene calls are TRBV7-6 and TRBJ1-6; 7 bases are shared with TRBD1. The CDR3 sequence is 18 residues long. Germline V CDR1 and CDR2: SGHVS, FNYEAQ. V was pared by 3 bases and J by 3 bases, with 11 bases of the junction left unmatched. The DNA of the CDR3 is TGTGCCAGCAGCTTGGGCCCGACAGGGAAAAGCTATAATTCACCCCTCCACTTT. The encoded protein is CASSLGPTGKSYNSPLHF.

The CDR3 spells CASSLAPGQANTQYF. CDR3 in DNA: TGTGCCAGCAGCTTGGCCCCGGGGCAGGCGAATACGCAGTATTTT. The V call is TRBV5-4, the J call TRBJ2-3; the D gene could be TRBD1 or TRBD2 (5 bases each). The V end was cut by 0 bases, the J end by 7 bases, with 15 bases between. This CDR3 has 15 residues. In germline, CDR1 is SGHNT, CDR2 YYREEE (reference sequence).

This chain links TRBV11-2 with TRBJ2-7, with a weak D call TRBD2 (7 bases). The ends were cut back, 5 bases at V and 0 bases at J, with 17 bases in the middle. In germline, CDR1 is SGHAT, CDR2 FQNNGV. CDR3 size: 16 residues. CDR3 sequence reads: CASSVGGGDFSYEQYF. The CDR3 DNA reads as TGTGCCAGCAGCGTAGGGGGAGGGGATTTCTCCTACGAGCAGTACTTC.

The CDR3 nucleotides are TGTGCCACCAGTGATTCCCCGGGACAGGGAAGCTACGAGCAGTACTTC. Translated: CATSDSPGQGSYEQYF. The rearrangement joins TRBV24-1 to TRBJ2-7, with 9 bases lining up with TRBD1. This CDR3 has 16 amino acids. The germline gives CDR1 KGHDR, CDR2 SFDVKD. V gave up 2 bases and J gave up 3 bases; unmatched junction bases: 7.

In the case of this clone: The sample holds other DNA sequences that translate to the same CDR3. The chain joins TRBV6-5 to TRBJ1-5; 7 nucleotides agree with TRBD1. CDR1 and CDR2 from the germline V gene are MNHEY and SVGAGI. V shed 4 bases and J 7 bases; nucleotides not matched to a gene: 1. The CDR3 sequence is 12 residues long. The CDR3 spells CASSSGGQPQHF. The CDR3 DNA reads TGTGCCAGCAGTTCAGGGGGGCAGCCCCAGCATTTT.

The CDR3 DNA is TGTGCCAGCAGCCTAGGATCAGGGGTCAGCGAGCAGTACTTC. Residues: CASSLGSGVSEQYF. The chain joins TRBV16 to TRBJ2-7; possibly TRBD1 for D (6 bases). Germline V CDR1 and CDR2: KGHSY, FQNENV. This CDR3 is 14 amino acids long. V lost 4 bases and J 6 bases, leaving 16 bases between the germline ends.

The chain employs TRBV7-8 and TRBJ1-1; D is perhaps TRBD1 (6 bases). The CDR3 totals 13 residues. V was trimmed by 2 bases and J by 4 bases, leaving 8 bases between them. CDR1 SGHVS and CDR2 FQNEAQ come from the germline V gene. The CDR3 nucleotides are TGTGCCAGCAGCTTATGGGGGCCCACTGAAGCTTTCTTT. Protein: CASSLWGPTEAFF.

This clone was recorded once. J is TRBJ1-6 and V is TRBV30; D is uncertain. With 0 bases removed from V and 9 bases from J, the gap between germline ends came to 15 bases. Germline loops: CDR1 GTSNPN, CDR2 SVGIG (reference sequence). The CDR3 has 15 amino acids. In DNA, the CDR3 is TGTGCCTGGAGTGTCTTGGGCCTCCTGGGTTCACCCCTCCACTTT. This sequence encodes CAWSVLGLLGSPLHF.

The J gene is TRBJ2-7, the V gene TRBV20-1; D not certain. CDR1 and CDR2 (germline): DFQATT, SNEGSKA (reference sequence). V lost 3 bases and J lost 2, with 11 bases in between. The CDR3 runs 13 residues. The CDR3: CSASEENPYEQYF. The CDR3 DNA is TGCAGTGCTAGTGAAGAGAACCCCTACGAGCAGTACTTC.

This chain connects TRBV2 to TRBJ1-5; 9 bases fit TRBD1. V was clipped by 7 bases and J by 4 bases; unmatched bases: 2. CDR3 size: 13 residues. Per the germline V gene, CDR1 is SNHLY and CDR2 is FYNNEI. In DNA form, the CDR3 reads TGTGCCAGCAAAGGGACAGGGAATCAGCCCCAGCATTTT. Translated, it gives CASKGTGNQPQHF.

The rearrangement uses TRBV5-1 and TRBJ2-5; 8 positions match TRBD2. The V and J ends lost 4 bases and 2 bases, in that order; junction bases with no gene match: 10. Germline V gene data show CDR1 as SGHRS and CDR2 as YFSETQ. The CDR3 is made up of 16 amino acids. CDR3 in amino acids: CASSPPSGGGQETQYF. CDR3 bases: TGCGCCAGCAGCCCGCCGTCCGGGGGGGGGCAAGAGACCCAGTACTTC.

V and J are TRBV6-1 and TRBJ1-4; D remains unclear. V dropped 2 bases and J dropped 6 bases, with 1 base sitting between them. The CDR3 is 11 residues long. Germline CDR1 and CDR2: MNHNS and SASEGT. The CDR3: CASSEYEKLFF. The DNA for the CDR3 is TGTGCCAGCAGTGAATATGAAAAACTGTTTTTT.

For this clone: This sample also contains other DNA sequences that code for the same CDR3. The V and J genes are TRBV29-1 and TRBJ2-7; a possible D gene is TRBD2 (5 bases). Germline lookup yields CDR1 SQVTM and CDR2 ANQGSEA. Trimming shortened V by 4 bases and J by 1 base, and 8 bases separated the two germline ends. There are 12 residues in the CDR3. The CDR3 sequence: CSVGTGSYEQYF. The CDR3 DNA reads TGCAGCGTTGGTACGGGATCCTACGAGCAGTACTTC.

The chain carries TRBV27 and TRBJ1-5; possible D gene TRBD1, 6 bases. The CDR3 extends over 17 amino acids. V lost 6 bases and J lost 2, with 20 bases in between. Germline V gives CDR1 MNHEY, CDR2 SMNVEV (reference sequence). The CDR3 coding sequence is TGTGCCAGCAGACCTACGTCCAGGGGCAAGGGCAATCAGCCCCAGCATTTT. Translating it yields CASRPTSRGKGNQPQHF.

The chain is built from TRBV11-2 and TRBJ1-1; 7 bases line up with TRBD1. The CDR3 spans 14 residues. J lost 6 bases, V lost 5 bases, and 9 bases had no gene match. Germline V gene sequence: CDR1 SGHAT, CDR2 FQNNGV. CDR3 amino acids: CASSQQGGLAEAFF. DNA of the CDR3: TGTGCCAGCAGCCAACAAGGGGGCCTGGCTGAAGCTTTCTTT.

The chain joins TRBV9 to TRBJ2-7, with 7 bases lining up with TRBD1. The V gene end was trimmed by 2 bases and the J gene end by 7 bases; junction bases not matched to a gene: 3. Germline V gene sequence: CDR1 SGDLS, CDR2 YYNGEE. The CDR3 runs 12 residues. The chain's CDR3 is CASSVTGVEQYF. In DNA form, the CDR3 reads TGTGCCAGCAGCGTTACAGGGGTGGAGCAGTACTTC.

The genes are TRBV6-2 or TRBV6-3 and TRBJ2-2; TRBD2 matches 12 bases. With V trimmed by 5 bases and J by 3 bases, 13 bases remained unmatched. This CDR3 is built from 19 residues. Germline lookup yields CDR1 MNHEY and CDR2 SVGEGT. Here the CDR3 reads CASSTSLLAGGRDTGELFF. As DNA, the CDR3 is TGTGCCAGCAGTACAAGTCTACTAGCGGGAGGACGCGACACCGGGGAGCTGTTTTTT.

The DNA of the CDR3 is TGTGCCAGCAGTTACCCGACAGGGAACCTTAATTCACCCCTCCACTTT. It codes for CASSYPTGNLNSPLHF. This chain uses TRBV5-6 with TRBJ1-6; 7 nucleotides line up with TRBD1. Germline V CDR1 and CDR2: SGHDT, YYEEEE. CDR3 length: 16 amino acids. Trimming removed 5 bases from V and 6 bases from J; junction bases left unmatched: 11.

CDR3 nucleotides: TGTGCCAGCAGTTTATCTAGGGTGTCCGGAGGTGAAAAACTGTTTTTT. Translating gives CASSLSRVSGGEKLFF. The chain combines TRBV27 with TRBJ1-4; D unresolved. Trimming took off 0 bases at V and 7 bases at J, with 15 bases between the two ends. CDR3 length: 16 amino acids. Per the germline V gene, CDR1 is MNHEY and CDR2 is SMNVEV (reference sequence).

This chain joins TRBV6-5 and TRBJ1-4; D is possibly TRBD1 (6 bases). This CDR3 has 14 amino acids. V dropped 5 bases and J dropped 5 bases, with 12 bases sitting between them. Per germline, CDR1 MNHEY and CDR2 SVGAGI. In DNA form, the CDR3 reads TGTGCCAGCAGTATGAACAGGGCAAATGAAAAACTGTTTTTT. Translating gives CASSMNRANEKLFF.

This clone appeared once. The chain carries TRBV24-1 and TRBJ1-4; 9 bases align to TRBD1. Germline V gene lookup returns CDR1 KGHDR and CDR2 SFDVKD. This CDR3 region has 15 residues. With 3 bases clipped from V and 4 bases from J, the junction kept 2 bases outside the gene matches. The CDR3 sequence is CATSDPGQGNEKLFF. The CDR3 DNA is TGTGCCACCAGTGATCCGGGACAGGGTAATGAAAAACTGTTTTTT.